This TCR beta chain was identified during a study of blood T cell repertoires in COVID-19. Study information: Material from acute and convalescent COVID-19 was sourced from the United States, Italy and Spain. The cDNA or gDNA used as material had been derived from T cells, B-cell-depleted T cells, or PBMCs.

Germline-derived CDR1 and CDR2 are LGHDT and YNNKEL (reference sequence). After removal of 5 bases from V and 7 bases from J, the junction contained 6 bases not matched to a gene. This CDR3 region has 14 residues. Per the study methods: Amplified reference gene primers provided the basis for estimating nucleated cell counts. This table comes from immunoSEQ multiplex PCR, and its TCRdb copy is limited to in-frame clones, with some not included. The D gene and trimming were derived from the DNA, and the V and J assignments and clone size from that table. The sample shows about 35,000 clones, roughly 86% of them seen only once.

The sample consisted of peripheral blood. The rearrangement joins TRBV3-1 (or the pseudogene TRBV3-2) to TRBJ1-4; 8 positions agree with TRBD1. The receptor was derived from a human donor in a cohort sampled during active COVID-19. CDR3 protein: CASSSRTGPEKLFF. In DNA, the CDR3 is TGTGCCAGCAGCTCCCGGACAGGGCCTGAAAAACTGTTTTTT.